This entry lists 28 T cell receptor beta chains sequenced from one sample in a study of CD8+ T cells in alopecia areata. Indicated treatment: oral pan-JAK inhibitor, 5-10 mg twice daily. Extracted RNA was reverse transcribed into cDNA, the sequencing template. Here immunoSEQ multiplex PCR was the method, and the copy in TCRdb shows in-frame clones only, minus some. The sample includes fewer than 250,000 clones, around 60% of them seen just once. Sequencing used CD4+ T cells sorted from blood, obtained around week 49, from a patient treated with tofacitinib. Receptors were obtained from a human donor with alopecia areata.

This chain joins TRBV13 and TRBJ2-7; D unresolved. Trimming took 1 base from V and 6 from J, leaving 4 bases between them. The germline CDR1 and CDR2 sequences are PRHDT and FYEKMQ (reference sequence). This CDR3 is built from 11 residues. The CDR3 loop reads CASSLVGEQYF. The CDR3 nucleotides read TGTGCCAGCAGCTTAGTTGGCGAGCAGTACTTC.

In regard to this clone: The missing conserved phenylalanine or tryptophan at the end of this CDR3 makes a read error likely. It is unclear where the CDR3 begins or ends on the DNA, so no DNA is shown, and the CDR3 is as TCRdb lists it. The J gene is TRBJ2-3, the V gene TRBV15; TRBD1, the D gene given by the table, was not confirmed from the DNA. The CDR3 is made up of 12 amino acids, end residues included. CDR1 is LNHNV and CDR2 is YYDKDF in the germline V gene (reference sequence). CDR3 residues: CATSRGRDSVCL.

The gene calls are TRBV30 and TRBJ2-5; D is undetermined. V was shortened by 7 bases and J by 4 bases, with 10 bases between the two germline ends. Germline V CDR1 and CDR2: GTSNPN, SVGIG (reference sequence). The CDR3 runs 11 residues. The chain's CDR3 is CASERSETQYF. CDR3 DNA: TGTGCCTCTGAGAGATCAGAGACCCAGTACTTC.

The chain couples TRBV30 to TRBJ1-2, with D unresolved. Between the trimmed V and J ends, which lost 7 bases and 1 base, there was a span of 10 bases. The germline V gene has CDR1 GTSNPN and CDR2 SVGIG (reference sequence). The CDR3 runs 12 residues. This CDR3 reads CASATINYGYTF. The CDR3 DNA reads as TGTGCCTCCGCTACTATTAACTATGGCTACACCTTC.

There are a few counts of this clone. The rearrangement joins TRBV5-5 to TRBJ1-2; D gene unclear. Trimming cost V 2 bases and J 2 bases, with 16 bases left between them. Per germline, CDR1 SGHKS and CDR2 YYEKEE (reference sequence). The CDR3 extends over 16 amino acids. CDR3 sequence (DNA): TGTGCCAGCAGCTTCGAGGATGGGGTCCCCAACTATGGCTACACCTTC. Translation gives CASSFEDGVPNYGYTF.

This clone was counted only a few times. The rearrangement uses TRBV29-1 and TRBJ1-2; maybe TRBD1 (6 bases). The germline CDR1 and CDR2 sequences are SQVTM and ANQGSEA. The CDR3 extends over 11 amino acids. V lost 3 bases and J 7 bases, leaving 9 bases between the germline ends. CDR3 in amino acids: CSVDQGSGYTF. CDR3 sequence (DNA): TGCAGCGTTGACCAGGGGTCTGGCTACACCTTC.

The rearrangement joins TRBV27 to TRBJ1-2; 7 bases agree with TRBD1. After removal of 2 bases from V and 3 bases from J, the junction contained 3 bases not matched to a gene. The CDR3 extends over 14 amino acids. CDR1 MNHEY and CDR2 SMNVEV come from the germline V gene (reference sequence). Written as DNA, the CDR3 is TGTGCCAGCAGTTTAGGGGGACAGTACTATGGCTACACCTTC. Translating gives CASSLGGQYYGYTF.

The rearrangement joins TRBV5-1 to TRBJ1-6, with D maybe TRBD1 (5 bases). The CDR3 extends over 14 amino acids. With 0 bases removed from V and 7 bases from J, the gap between germline ends came to 8 bases. Germline CDR1 reads SGHRS; CDR2 reads YFSETQ. CDR3 residues: CASSLVRENSPLHF. The CDR3 DNA follows: TGCGCCAGCAGCTTGGTCAGGGAGAATTCACCCCTCCACTTT.

This clone was counted a single time. The chain carries TRBV9 and TRBJ1-1, with D uncertain. The CDR3 is 13 residues long. Trimming took off 4 bases at V and 6 bases at J, with 13 bases between the two ends. Germline V lookup: CDR1 SGDLS, CDR2 YYNGEE. The DNA for the CDR3 is TGTGCCAGCAGCACCGCCGTGGGAGCTGAAGCTTTCTTT. The encoded protein is CASSTAVGAEAFF.

To note about this clone: Additional DNA sequences in this sample encode the identical CDR3. CDR3 bases: TGTGCCTGGAGGCCAGGCGATAATTCACCCCTCCACTTT. The encoded protein is CAWRPGDNSPLHF. The J gene is TRBJ1-6, the V gene TRBV30; D is ambiguous. With 3 bases removed from V and 5 bases from J, the gap between germline ends came to 8 bases. This CDR3 has 13 amino acids. Per germline, CDR1 GTSNPN and CDR2 SVGIG (reference sequence).

This clone occurred a few times. Different DNA sequences within this sample yield the same CDR3. This rearrangement joins TRBV30 to TRBJ2-5; no clear D. Per the germline V gene, CDR1 is GTSNPN and CDR2 is SVGIG (reference sequence). V was cut by 0 bases and J by 5 bases, with 4 bases left in between. The CDR3 length is 11 residues. The CDR3 loop is CAWSVKETQYF. CDR3 in DNA: TGTGCCTGGAGTGTAAAGGAGACCCAGTACTTC.

In nucleotides, the CDR3 is TGTGCCTGGAGTGTGAACTTAGGAGAGACCCAGTACTTC. The encoded protein is CAWSVNLGETQYF. The V and J genes are TRBV30 and TRBJ2-5; D ambiguous. The V end was cut by 0 bases, the J end by 4 bases, with 9 bases between. From germline, CDR1 is GTSNPN and CDR2 SVGIG (reference sequence). The CDR3 has 13 residues.

The chain recombines TRBV7-6 with TRBJ2-1; 8 bases line up with TRBD2. The CDR3 loop spans 15 amino acids. The germline V gene encodes CDR1 SGHVS and CDR2 FNYEAQ. With 3 bases clipped from V and 7 bases from J, the junction kept 8 bases outside the gene matches. CDR3 region: CASSFSGGAINEQFF. CDR3 DNA: TGTGCCAGCAGCTTTTCCGGGGGGGCAATAAATGAGCAGTTCTTC.

The chain recombines TRBV5-1 with TRBJ2-2; D not resolved. The CDR3 is 13 residues long. V was pared by 4 bases and J by 9 bases, with 13 bases between. Germline V gene lookup returns CDR1 SGHRS and CDR2 YFSETQ. Here the CDR3 DNA reads TGCGCCAGCAGCACCACCGGCGGCAGGGAGCTGTTTTTT. Translation gives CASSTTGGRELFF.

The CDR3 DNA sequence: TGTGCCTGGACTCGGGGGATCACAGATACGCAGTATTTT. Encoded protein: CAWTRGITDTQYF. The V and J genes are TRBV30 and TRBJ2-3, with D tentatively TRBD2 (6 bases). V was cut by 4 bases and J by 2 bases, with 10 bases left in between. The V gene's germline CDR1 is GTSNPN and CDR2 SVGIG (reference sequence). The CDR3 is 13 residues long.

This clone was detected only a few times. The rearrangement joins TRBV5-1 to TRBJ2-3, with 7 positions matching TRBD1. J gave up 4 bases and V 7 bases, and 3 bases lay outside the gene matches. Germline CDR1 is SGHRS and CDR2 is YFSETQ. This CDR3 is built from 12 residues. For the CDR3, the DNA is TGCGCCAGCGTAGGACAGGCAGATACGCAGTATTTT. Translated, it gives CASVGQADTQYF. The whole variable domain, filled in from reference TRBV5-1 and TRBJ2-3, reads KAGVTQTPRYLIKTRGQQVTLSCSPISGHRSVSWYQQTPGQGLQFLFEYFSETQRNKGNFPGRFSGRQFSNSRSEMNVSTLELGDSALYLCASVGQADTQYFGPGTRLTVL.

The chain links TRBV4-3 to TRBJ2-7, with 8 bases lining up with TRBD2. Germline assignment: CDR1 LGHNA and CDR2 YSLEER. V was clipped by 1 base and J by 4 bases; unmatched bases: 6. CDR3 size: 15 residues. CDR3 sequence (DNA): TGCGCCAGCAGCCAAGGGCCGGGACTAGGATACGAGCAGTACTTC. Translated: CASSQGPGLGYEQYF.

This chain joins TRBV7-2 and TRBJ1-6; 7 positions match TRBD1. CDR1 is SGHTA, CDR2 FQGNSA, per germline. CDR3 size: 16 residues. V lost 1 base, J lost 10 bases, and 10 bases stayed unmatched. This CDR3 reads CASSLEGSQGRSPLHF. CDR3 in DNA: TGTGCCAGCAGCTTAGAGGGTTCACAGGGGAGGTCACCCCTCCACTTT.

A few counts support this clone. The chain has TRBV29-1 and TRBJ2-3; no clear D. The germline V gene has CDR1 SQVTM and CDR2 ANQGSEA. Trimming stripped 5 bases from V and 6 bases from J, with 12 bases between. The CDR3 has 12 amino acids. In nucleotides, the CDR3 is TGCAGCGTTTCTTTTTCTTCCGATACGCAGTATTTT. Its protein product is CSVSFSSDTQYF.

This clone was counted a few times. V and J are TRBV30 and TRBJ2-7; 8 positions match TRBD1. Trimming cost V 2 bases and J 6 bases; bases outside gene matches: 3. Germline values: CDR1 GTSNPN, CDR2 SVGIG (reference sequence). The length of the CDR3 is 12 residues. The CDR3 protein is CAWSTGGGEQYF. In DNA form, the CDR3 reads TGTGCCTGGAGTACAGGGGGAGGCGAGCAGTACTTC.

The table lists this clone with a few counts. V gene TRBV20-1 combines with J gene TRBJ2-5; D might be TRBD2 (5 bases). V lost 6 bases and J 5 bases, leaving 7 bases between the germline ends. The CDR3 spans 10 residues. Germline-derived CDR1 and CDR2 are DFQATT and SNEGSKA (reference sequence). This CDR3 is CSALGETQYF. CDR3 in DNA: TGCAGTGCACTAGGGGAGACCCAGTACTTC.

The chain employs TRBV29-1 and TRBJ2-3, with 9 bases identical to TRBD2. J gave up 4 bases and V 4 bases, and 15 bases lay outside the gene matches. Looked up from germline, CDR1 is SQVTM and CDR2 is ANQGSEA. The CDR3 consists of 17 residues. This CDR3 reads CSVGSLGLASSADTQYF. DNA for the CDR3: TGCAGCGTTGGTTCCCTGGGACTAGCATCGAGCGCAGATACGCAGTATTTT.

The chain links TRBV6-9 to TRBJ1-1, with no clear D. The CDR3 is 11 amino acids. The V and J ends lost 10 bases and 11 bases respectively, with 17 bases between them. Germline assignment: CDR1 MNHGY and CDR2 SVAAGI. CDR3 DNA sequence: TGTGCCATCGGACTGCAGCTAGGGGCTTTCTTT. This codes for CAIGLQLGAFF.

CDR3 protein: CSVFRSGEQFF. The DNA for the CDR3 is TGCAGTGTATTTAGGTCAGGTGAGCAGTTCTTC. The chain uses TRBV20-1 and TRBJ2-1; no clear D. V was clipped by 7 bases and J by 9 bases, with 13 bases between them. The CDR3 has 11 amino acids. Germline V gene lookup returns CDR1 DFQATT and CDR2 SNEGSKA (reference sequence).

This rearrangement joins TRBV5-1 to TRBJ2-3; TRBD1 matches 8 bases. CDR3 length equals 17 residues. Per the germline V gene, CDR1 is SGHRS and CDR2 is YFSETQ. Losses at the gene ends were 0 bases for V and 0 bases for J; bases not matched to a gene: 6. CDR3 protein: CASSLGGQGASTDTQYF. The CDR3 DNA follows: TGCGCCAGCAGCTTGGGAGGGCAGGGGGCGAGCACAGATACGCAGTATTTT.

This chain connects TRBV5-6 to TRBJ2-3, with D perhaps assigned TRBD1 or TRBD2 (5 bases each). The V gene's germline CDR1 is SGHDT and CDR2 YYEEEE. V dropped 0 bases and J dropped 3 bases, with 8 bases sitting between them. The CDR3 consists of 14 residues. In DNA form, the CDR3 reads TGTGCCAGCAGCTTGGTTGAGGGGACAGATACGCAGTATTTT. Amino acid sequence: CASSLVEGTDTQYF.

The V and J genes are TRBV9 and TRBJ1-1, with D possibly TRBD1 on 5 matching bases. Trimming removed 0 bases at V and 3 bases at J, with 12 bases between. The CDR3 runs 15 residues. Germline values: CDR1 SGDLS, CDR2 YYNGEE. CDR3 loop: CASSVEGLGDTEAFF. The CDR3 region has the DNA TGTGCCAGCAGCGTAGAGGGCCTGGGGGACACTGAAGCTTTCTTT.

The chain employs TRBV27 and TRBJ1-5; the D gene is possibly TRBD1 (5 bases). Germline V lookup: CDR1 MNHEY, CDR2 SMNVEV (reference sequence). The CDR3 is 12 amino acids. V was shortened by 5 bases and J by 9 bases, with 11 bases between the two germline ends. The DNA of the CDR3 is TGTGCCAGCAGTCGCATGGGGGGGCCCCAGCATTTT. This translates into CASSRMGGPQHF.